These 6 T cell receptor beta chains were all obtained from the same sample, sequenced in a study of cytomegalovirus exposure and HLA in healthy donors. This PCR relied on a set of 60 Vbeta primers and 13 Jbeta primers. Data came from immunoSEQ multiplex PCR; TCRdb stores just in-frame clones and leaves some out. The sample lists about 130,000 clones, 81% seen once, with more than 3% in the top ten. Sequenced sample: PBMCs. All receptors derive from a young man in good health and CMV-seropositive.

The genes are TRBV5-1 and TRBJ2-5, with 9 bases matching TRBD1. Losses at the gene ends were 4 bases for V and 3 bases for J; bases not matched to a gene: 4. Germline-derived CDR1 and CDR2 are SGHRS and YFSETQ. The CDR3 is 14 residues long. CDR3 sequence reads: CASSVGQGKETQYF. As DNA, the CDR3 is TGCGCCAGCAGCGTGGGACAGGGAAAAGAGACCCAGTACTTC.

The CDR3 sequence is CASSAGTEETQYF. CDR3 nucleotides: TGTGCCAGCAGTGCCGGGACAGAAGAGACCCAGTACTTC. The chain uses TRBV6-5 and TRBJ2-5; 7 bases are shared with TRBD1. The CDR3 length is 13 residues. Germline CDR1 and CDR2: MNHEY and SVGAGI. Trimming at V came to 5 bases and at J to 3 bases, leaving 3 bases not matched to a gene.

The V call is TRBV4-1, the J call TRBJ1-5; D is possibly TRBD1 (6 bases). Trimming shortened V by 0 bases and J by 5 bases, and 11 bases separated the two germline ends. The CDR3 contains 15 residues. In germline, CDR1 is MGHRA, CDR2 YSYEKL. The CDR3 DNA reads as TGCGCCAGCAGCCAAGAAGGGACAAGGGATCAGCCCCAGCATTTT. Translated, it gives CASSQEGTRDQPQHF.

V usage is TRBV10-3 and J usage is TRBJ1-2; TRBD1 matches at 8 bases. Trimming cost V 5 bases and J 4 bases; bases outside gene matches: 3. Germline-derived CDR1 and CDR2 are ENHRY and SYGVKD. The CDR3 has 13 residues. Here the CDR3 reads CAISPGGPYGYTF. The DNA for the CDR3 is TGTGCCATCAGTCCAGGGGGCCCCTATGGCTACACCTTC.

The table lists this clone with a few counts. The chain uses TRBV2 and TRBJ1-4, with D possibly matching TRBD1 (6 bases). The CDR3 length is 15 residues. V lost 2 bases and J 4 bases, leaving 11 bases between the germline ends. CDR1 SNHLY and CDR2 FYNNEI come from the germline V gene. This chain's CDR3 is CASSEQGMINEKLFF. The CDR3 region has the DNA TGTGCCAGCAGTGAACAGGGGATGATTAATGAAAAACTGTTTTTT.

This chain uses TRBV2 with TRBJ2-7; D is possibly TRBD2 (6 bases). V lost 8 bases, J lost 6 bases, and 17 bases lay in between. The CDR3 consists of 13 residues. CDR1 and CDR2 (germline): SNHLY, FYNNEI. The CDR3 loop is CASRGLISGEQYF. CDR3 nucleotides: TGTGCCAGCCGAGGACTAATTAGCGGCGAGCAGTACTTC. The entire variable domain, with the rest obtained from reference TRBV2 and TRBJ2-7, is as follows: EPEVTQTPSHQVTQMGQEVILRCVPISNHLYFYWYRQILGQKVEFLVSFYNNEISEKSEIFDDQFSVERPDGSNFTLKIRSTKLEDSAMYFCASRGLISGEQYFGPGTRLTVT.